This TCR beta chain emerged from a study of T cell responses to AZD1222 COVID-19 vaccine. Study-level points and caveats: White British people made up most donors, females outnumbered males, and clonal diversity was possibly underestimated. Without day 14 samples, only post-peak T cell repertoires were studied. At baseline, seropositivity was found in only six or seven AZD1222 recipients.

The assay was immunoSEQ multiplex PCR, and TCRdb's table has in-frame clones only and misses some. This sample has 140,000 to 150,000 clones, with roughly 87% found just once. On this clone itself: As yet, its antigen is unknown.

V gave up 0 bases and J gave up 0 bases, with 6 bases separating them. This CDR3 has 16 amino acids. Germline loops: CDR1 MNHEY, CDR2 SVGAGI. This sequence joins TRBV6-5 and TRBJ1-6; D gene uncertain. The sample consisted of peripheral blood, taken on day 0 of AZD1222 vaccination. The receptor was isolated from an adult in good health. The CDR3 DNA reads TGTGCCAGCAGTTACTCGGGGAGCTCCTATAATTCACCCCTCCACTTT. This encodes CASSYSGSSYNSPLHF.